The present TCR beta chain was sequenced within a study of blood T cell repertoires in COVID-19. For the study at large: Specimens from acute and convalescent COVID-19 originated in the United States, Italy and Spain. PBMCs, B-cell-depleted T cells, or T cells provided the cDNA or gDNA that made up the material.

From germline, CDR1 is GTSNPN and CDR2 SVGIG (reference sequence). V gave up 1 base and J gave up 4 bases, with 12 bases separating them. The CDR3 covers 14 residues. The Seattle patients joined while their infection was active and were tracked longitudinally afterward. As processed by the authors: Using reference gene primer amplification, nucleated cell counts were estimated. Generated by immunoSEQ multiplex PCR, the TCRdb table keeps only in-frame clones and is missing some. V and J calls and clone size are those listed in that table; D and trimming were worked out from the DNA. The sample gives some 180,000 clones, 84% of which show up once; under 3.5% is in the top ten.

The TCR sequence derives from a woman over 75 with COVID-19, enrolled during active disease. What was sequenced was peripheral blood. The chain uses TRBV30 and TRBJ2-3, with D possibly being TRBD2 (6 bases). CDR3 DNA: TGTGCCTGGAGTGGCGGGATGATCGCAGATACGCAGTATTTT. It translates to CAWSGGMIADTQYF.